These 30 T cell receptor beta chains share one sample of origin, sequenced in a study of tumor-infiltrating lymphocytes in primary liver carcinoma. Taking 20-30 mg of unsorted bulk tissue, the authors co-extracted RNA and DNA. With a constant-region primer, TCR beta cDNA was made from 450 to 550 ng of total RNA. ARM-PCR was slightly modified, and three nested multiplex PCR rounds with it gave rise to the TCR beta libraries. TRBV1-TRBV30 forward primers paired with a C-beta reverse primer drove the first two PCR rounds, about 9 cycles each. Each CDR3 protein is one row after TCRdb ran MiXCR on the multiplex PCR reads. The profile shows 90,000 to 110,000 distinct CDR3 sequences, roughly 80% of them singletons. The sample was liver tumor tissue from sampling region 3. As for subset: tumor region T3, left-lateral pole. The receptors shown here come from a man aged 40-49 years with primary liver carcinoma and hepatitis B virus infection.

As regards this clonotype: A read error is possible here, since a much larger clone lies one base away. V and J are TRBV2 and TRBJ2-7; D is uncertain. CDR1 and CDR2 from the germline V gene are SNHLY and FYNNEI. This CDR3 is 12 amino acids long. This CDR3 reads CACSVDVYEQYF. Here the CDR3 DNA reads TGTGCCTGCAGTGTGGACGTCTACGAGCAGTACTTC.

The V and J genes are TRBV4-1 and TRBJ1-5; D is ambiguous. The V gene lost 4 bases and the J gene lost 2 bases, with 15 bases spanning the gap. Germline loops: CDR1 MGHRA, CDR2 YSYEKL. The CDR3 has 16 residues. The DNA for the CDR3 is TGCGCCAGCAGCCGTGTTGAGAGGGTTGGCAATCAGCCCCAGCATTTT. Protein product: CASSRVERVGNQPQHF.

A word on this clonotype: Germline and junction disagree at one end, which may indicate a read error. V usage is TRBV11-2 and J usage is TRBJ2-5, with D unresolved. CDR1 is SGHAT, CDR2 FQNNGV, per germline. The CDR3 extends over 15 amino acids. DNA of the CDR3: TGTGCTAGCAGTCTCGTCGGGCTAGACCCAGAGACCCAGTACTTC. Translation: CASSLVGLDPETQYF.

The CDR3 nucleotides are TGTGCCAGCAGCACAGGGGGAATACAAGCTTTCTTT. Translation gives CASSTGGIQAFF. The genes are TRBV6-6 and TRBJ1-1, with 8 bases fitting TRBD1. The CDR3 totals 12 residues. With V trimmed by 6 bases and J by 9 bases, 6 bases remained unmatched. Germline CDR1 and CDR2: MNHNY and SVGAGI (reference sequence).

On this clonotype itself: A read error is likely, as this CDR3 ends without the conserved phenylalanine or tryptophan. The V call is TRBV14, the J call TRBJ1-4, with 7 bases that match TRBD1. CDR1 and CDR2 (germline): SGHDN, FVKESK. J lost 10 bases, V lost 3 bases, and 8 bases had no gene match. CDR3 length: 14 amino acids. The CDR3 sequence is CASSQTGRDGKLFL. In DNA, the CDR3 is TGTGCCAGCAGCCAGACAGGGCGTGATGGAAAACTGTTTCTT.

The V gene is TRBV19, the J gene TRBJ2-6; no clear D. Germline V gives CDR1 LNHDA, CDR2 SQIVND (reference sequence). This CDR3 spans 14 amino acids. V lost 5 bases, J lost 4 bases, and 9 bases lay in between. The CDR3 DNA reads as TGTGCCAGTAGTGCGCTTACCGGGGCCAACGTCCTGACTTTC. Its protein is CASSALTGANVLTF.

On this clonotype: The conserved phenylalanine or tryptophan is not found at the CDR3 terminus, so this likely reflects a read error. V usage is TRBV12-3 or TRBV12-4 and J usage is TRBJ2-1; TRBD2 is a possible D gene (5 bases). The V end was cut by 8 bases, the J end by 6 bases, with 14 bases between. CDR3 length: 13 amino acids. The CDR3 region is CASQFDGGNEQFL. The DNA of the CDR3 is TGTGCCAGCCAATTTGACGGAGGCAATGAGCAGTTCTTA.

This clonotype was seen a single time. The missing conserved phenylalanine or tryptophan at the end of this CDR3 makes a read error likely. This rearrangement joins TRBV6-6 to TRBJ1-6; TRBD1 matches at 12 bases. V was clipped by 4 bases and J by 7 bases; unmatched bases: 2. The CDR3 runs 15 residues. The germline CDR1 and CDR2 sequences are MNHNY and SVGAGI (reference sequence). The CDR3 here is CASSLGTGGNSPLHS. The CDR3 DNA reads TGTGCCAGCAGTTTAGGGACAGGGGGCAATTCACCCCTCCACTCC.

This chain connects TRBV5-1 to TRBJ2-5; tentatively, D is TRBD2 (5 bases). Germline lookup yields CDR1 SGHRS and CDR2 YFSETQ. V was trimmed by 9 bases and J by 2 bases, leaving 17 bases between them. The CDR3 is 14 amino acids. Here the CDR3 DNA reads TGCGCCAATAGCGCAACAGCTGTACAAGAGACCCAGTACTTC. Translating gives CANSATAVQETQYF.

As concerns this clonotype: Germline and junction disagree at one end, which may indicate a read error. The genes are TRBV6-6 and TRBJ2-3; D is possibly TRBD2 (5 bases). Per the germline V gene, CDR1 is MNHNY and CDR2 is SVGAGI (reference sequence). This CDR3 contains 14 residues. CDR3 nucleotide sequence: TGTGCCAGCCGCGGGCAGTCCTACACAGATACGCACTATTTT. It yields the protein CASRGQSYTDTHYF.

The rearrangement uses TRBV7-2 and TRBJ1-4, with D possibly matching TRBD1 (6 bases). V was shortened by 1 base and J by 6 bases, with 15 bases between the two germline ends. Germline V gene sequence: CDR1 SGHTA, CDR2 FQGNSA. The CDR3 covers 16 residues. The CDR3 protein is CASSLDRSRGHEKLFF. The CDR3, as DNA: TGTGCCAGCAGCTTAGATAGGAGCAGGGGACATGAAAAACTGTTTTTT.

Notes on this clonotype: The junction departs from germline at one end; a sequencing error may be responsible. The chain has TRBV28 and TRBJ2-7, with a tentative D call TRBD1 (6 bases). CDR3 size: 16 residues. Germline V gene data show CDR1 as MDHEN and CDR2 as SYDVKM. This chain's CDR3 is CANSGGRDLVSYEQYF. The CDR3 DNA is TGTGCCAACAGTGGGGGCAGGGATCTGGTGTCCTACGAGCAGTACTTC.

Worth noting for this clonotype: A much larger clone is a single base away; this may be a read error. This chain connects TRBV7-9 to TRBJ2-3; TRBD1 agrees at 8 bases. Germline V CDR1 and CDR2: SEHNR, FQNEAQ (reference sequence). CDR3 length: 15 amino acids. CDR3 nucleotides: TGTACCAGCAGCTTAGTCAGGGGGCAGTCAGATACGCAGTATTTT. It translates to CTSSLVRGQSDTQYF.

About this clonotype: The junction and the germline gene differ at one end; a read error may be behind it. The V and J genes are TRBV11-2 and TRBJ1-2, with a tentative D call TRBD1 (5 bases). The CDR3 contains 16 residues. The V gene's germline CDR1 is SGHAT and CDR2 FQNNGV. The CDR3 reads CAISLDGGTRNYGYTF. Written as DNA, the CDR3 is TGTGCCATCAGCTTAGATGGCGGGACGCGGAACTATGGCTACACCTTC.

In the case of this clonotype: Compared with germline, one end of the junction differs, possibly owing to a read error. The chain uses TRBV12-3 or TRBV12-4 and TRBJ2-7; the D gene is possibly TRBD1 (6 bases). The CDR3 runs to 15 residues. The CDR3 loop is CGSSYRTAHSYEQYF. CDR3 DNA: TGTGGCAGCAGTTACCGGACAGCCCACTCCTACGAGCAGTACTTC.

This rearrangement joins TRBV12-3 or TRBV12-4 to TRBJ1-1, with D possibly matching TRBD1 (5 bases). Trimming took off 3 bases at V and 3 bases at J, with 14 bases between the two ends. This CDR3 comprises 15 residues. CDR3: CASSLGGALDTEAFF. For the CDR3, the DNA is TGTGCCAGCAGTTTGGGCGGGGCGCTTGACACTGAAGCTTTCTTT.

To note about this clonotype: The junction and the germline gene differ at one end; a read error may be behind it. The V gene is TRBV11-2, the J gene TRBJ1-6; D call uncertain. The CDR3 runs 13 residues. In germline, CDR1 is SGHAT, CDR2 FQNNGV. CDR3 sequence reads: CVSSPYTDSPLHF. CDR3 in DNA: TGTGTCAGCAGCCCGTACACGGATTCACCGCTCCACTTT.

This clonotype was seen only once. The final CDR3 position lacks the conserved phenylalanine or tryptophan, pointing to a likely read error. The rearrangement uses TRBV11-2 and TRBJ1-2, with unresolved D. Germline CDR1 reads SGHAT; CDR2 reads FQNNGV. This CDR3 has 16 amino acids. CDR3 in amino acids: CASNLVSVACSRGYTL. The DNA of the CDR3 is TGTGCCAGCAACTTAGTTTCGGTAGCCTGTTCTCGAGGCTACACCCTC.

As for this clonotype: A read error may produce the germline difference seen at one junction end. The CDR3 region is CADSLNANEHFF. CDR3 sequence (DNA): TGCGCCGACAGCTTAAATGCCAATGAGCATTTCTTC. The V call is TRBV11-3, the J call TRBJ2-1, with TRBD1 as a possible D gene (5 bases). CDR3 length: 12 amino acids. Germline-derived CDR1 and CDR2 are SGHNT and YENEEA.

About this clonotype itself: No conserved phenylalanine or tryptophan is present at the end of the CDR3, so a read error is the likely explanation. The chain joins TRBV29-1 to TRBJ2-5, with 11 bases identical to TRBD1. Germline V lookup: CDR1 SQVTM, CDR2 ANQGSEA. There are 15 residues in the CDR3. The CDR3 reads CGVEADRGRAETQYS. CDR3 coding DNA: TGCGGCGTTGAAGCGGACAGGGGGCGTGCAGAGACCCAGTACTCC.

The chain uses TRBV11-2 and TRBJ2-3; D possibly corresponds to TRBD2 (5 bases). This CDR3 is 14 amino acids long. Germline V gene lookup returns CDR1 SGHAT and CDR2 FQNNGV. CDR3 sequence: CASWVKGEGDTQYF. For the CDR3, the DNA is TGTGCAAGCTGGGTGAAGGGTGAGGGAGATACGCAGTATTTT. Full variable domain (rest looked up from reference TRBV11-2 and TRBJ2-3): EAGVAQSPRYKIIEKRQSVAFWCNPISGHATLYWYQQILGQGPKLLIQFQNNGVVDDSQLPKDRFSAERLKGVDSTLKIQPAKLEDSAVYLCASWVKGEGDTQYFGPGTRLTVL.

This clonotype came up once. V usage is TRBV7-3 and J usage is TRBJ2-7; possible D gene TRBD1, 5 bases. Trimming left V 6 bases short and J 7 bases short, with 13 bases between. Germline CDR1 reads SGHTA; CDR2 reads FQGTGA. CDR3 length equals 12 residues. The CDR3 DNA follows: TGTGCCAGCAGTCTCAGGGTCCATGAGCAGTACTTC. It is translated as CASSLRVHEQYF.

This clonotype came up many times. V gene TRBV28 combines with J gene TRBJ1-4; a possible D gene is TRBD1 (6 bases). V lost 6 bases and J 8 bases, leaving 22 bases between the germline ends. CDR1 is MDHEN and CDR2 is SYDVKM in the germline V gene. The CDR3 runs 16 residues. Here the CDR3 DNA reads TGTGCCAGCAGGTCATTCCCGGGACAACGGGAAGAAAAACTGTTTTTT. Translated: CASRSFPGQREEKLFF. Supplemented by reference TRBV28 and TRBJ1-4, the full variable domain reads DVKVTQSSRYLVKRTGEKVFLECVQDMDHENMFWYRQDPGLGLRLIYFSYDVKMKEKGDIPEGYSVSREKKERFSLILESASTNQTSMYLCASRSFPGQREEKLFFGSGTQLSVL.

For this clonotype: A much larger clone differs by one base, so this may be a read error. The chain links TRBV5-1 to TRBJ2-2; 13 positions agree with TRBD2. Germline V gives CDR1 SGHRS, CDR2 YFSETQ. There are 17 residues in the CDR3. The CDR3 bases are TGCGCCAGCAGCCCCGGGACTAGCGGGACGAACATCGGGGAGCTGTTTTTT. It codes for CASSPGTSGTNIGELFF.

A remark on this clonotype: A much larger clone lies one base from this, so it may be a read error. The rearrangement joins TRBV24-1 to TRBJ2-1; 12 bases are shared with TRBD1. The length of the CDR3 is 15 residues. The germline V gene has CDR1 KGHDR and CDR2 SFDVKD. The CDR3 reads CATSPSGQGAREQIF. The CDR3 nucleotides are TGTGCCACCAGCCCCTCGGGACAGGGGGCGCGTGAGCAGATCTTC.

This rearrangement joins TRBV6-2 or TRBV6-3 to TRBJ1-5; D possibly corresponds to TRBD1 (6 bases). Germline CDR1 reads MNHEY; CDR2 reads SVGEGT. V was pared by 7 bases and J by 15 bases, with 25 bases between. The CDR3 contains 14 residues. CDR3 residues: CASKVRGNNQPWHF. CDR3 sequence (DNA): TGTGCCAGCAAGGTTAGGGGGAACAATCAGCCCTGGCATTTT.

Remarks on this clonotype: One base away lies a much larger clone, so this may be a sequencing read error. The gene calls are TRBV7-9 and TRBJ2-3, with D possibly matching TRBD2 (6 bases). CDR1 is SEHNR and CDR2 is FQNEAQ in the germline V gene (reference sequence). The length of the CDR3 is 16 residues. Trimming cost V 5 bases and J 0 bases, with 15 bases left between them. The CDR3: CASSATSGTSTDTQYF. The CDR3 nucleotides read TGTGCCAGCAGCGCAACTTCCGGGACTAGCACAGATACGCAGTATTTT.

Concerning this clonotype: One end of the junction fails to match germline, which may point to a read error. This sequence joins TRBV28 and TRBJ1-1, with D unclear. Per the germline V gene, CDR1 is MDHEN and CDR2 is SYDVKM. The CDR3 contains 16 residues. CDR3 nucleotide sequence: TGTGCCAGCAGTTTCCTTCCGAGGCAGCTAAACACTGAGGCTTTCTTT. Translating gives CASSFLPRQLNTEAFF.

CDR3 nucleotide sequence: TGTGCCAGCAGTGAATGTTGCTGGCCCGCAGATACGCAGTATTTT. Translated: CASSECCWPADTQYF. The V gene is TRBV6-1, the J gene TRBJ2-3; D unresolved. Germline V gene lookup returns CDR1 MNHNS and CDR2 SASEGT. Trimming shortened V by 2 bases and J by 4 bases, and 13 bases separated the two germline ends. The CDR3 runs to 15 residues.

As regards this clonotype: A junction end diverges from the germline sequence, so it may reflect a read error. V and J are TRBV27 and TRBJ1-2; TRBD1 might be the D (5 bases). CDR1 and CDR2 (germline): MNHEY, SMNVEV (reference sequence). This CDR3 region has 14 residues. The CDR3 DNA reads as TGTGCCAGCAGTTCCGGGACGGCTATCTATGGCTACACTTTC. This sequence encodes CASSSGTAIYGYTF.